This T cell receptor (beta chain) was recovered during a study of blood T cell repertoires in COVID-19. On the study more broadly: The United States, Italy and Spain provided the acute and convalescent COVID-19 samples. PBMCs, B-cell-depleted T cells, or T cells were the source of the cDNA or gDNA that made up the material.

CDR3 length: 14 amino acids. Trimming took off 1 base at V and 5 bases at J, with 8 bases between the two ends. Per germline, CDR1 LGHNA and CDR2 YSLEER. TCRdb's table, derived via immunoSEQ multiplex PCR, lists solely in-frame clones and lacks some. The table shows under 300,000 clones, with less than 85% occurring only once. Enrolled during active infection, Seattle patients were then followed longitudinally. This receptor was obtained from a human donor with COVID-19, enrolled during active disease. The donor label of this sample is uncertain. The sample was peripheral blood. The chain has TRBV4-3 and TRBJ1-4; a possible D gene is TRBD1 (5 bases). The CDR3 here is CASSQARVNEKLFF. CDR3 DNA sequence: TGCGCCAGCAGCCAAGCCAGGGTAAATGAAAAACTGTTTTTT.